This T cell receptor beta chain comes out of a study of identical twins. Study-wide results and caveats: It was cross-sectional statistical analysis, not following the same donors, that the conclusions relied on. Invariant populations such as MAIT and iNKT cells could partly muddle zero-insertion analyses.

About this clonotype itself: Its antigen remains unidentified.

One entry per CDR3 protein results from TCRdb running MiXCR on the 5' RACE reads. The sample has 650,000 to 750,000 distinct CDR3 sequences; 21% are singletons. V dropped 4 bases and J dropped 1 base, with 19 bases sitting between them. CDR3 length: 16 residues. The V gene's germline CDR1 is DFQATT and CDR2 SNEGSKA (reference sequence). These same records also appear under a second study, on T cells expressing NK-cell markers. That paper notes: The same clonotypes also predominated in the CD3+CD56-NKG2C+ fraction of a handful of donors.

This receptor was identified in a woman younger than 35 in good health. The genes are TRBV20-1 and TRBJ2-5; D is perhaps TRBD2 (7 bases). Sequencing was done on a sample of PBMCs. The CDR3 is CSAKIWGGRIQETQYF. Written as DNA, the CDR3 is TGCAGTGCTAAAATTTGGGGGGGCAGAATCCAAGAGACCCAGTACTTC.